The 26 T cell receptor beta chains below all came from one sample that was sequenced in a study of CD8+ T cells in alopecia areata. Following extraction, RNA underwent reverse transcription to cDNA, which served as the sequencing template. Here immunoSEQ multiplex PCR was the method, and the copy in TCRdb shows in-frame clones only, minus some. This sample has roughly 260,000 clones, each found more than once. Cell sorting was performed on pooled cutaneous lymph node cells with CD4, CD8alpha, NKG2D, NKG2ACE and other markers. What was sequenced was CD4+ T cells sorted from a lymph node. The receptors come from a C3H/HeJ mouse with alopecia areata. For the strain, the MHC haplotype given is H2-k.

This clone was seen many times. Genes and germline are mouse. The read terminates 4 residues ahead of where the CDR3 ends, so the germline J gene completes it. Within the sample, other DNA sequences also encode this same CDR3. This rearrangement joins TRBV17 to TRBJ2-5; D may be TRBD1 (7 bases). Germline V gene data show CDR1 as MNHDT and CDR2 as YYDKIL. The CDR3 extends over 15 amino acids. V was clipped by 0 bases and J by 3 bases, with 10 bases between them. The DNA read from the CDR3 is TGTGCTAGCAGTAGAGACAGGGGGGTGCAAGAC. Amino acid sequence: CASSRDRGVQD. The full CDR3 sequence reads CASSRDRGVQDTQYF. The whole variable domain, filled in from reference TRBV17 and TRBJ2-5, reads DTTVKQNPRYKLARVGKPVNLICSQTMNHDTMYWYQKKPNQAPKLLLFYYDKILNREADTFEKFQSSRPNNSFCSLYIGSAGLEYSAMYLCASSRDRGVQDTQYFGPGTRLLVL.

This clone has just a few counts. Gene names denote mouse genes. The read ends 4 residues early relative to the CDR3; the germline J gene fills the gap. V gene TRBV5 combines with J gene TRBJ1-1; TRBD1 might be the D (6 bases). The V end was cut by 5 bases, the J end by 0 bases, with 7 bases between. The CDR3 is 13 amino acids. Germline assignment: CDR1 LGHNA and CDR2 YNLKQL (reference sequence). This CDR3 reads CASSGQTNTEVFF. Partial CDR3 DNA: TGTGCCAGCAGCGGACAGACAAACACA.

In its sample, this clone was seen a few times. Genes here carry mouse names. CDR3 bases read: TGTGCCAGCAGTTCACTGGGGATTAACCAAGAC. Protein sequence: CASSSLGINQD. The CDR3, in full, reads CASSSLGINQDTQYF. This sequence joins TRBV13-1 and TRBJ2-5; 7 nucleotides agree with TRBD2. The sequenced fragment ends 4 residues before the CDR3 boundary, so the rest is inferred from the germline J gene. The CDR3 extends over 15 amino acids. CDR1 NSHNY and CDR2 SYGAGN come from the germline V gene. The trim removed 4 bases at V and 0 bases at J, leaving 5 bases unmatched.

In regard to this clone: Mouse names are used for the genes. The CDR3 goes on 4 residues after the read ends, and that part is filled in from the germline J gene. The J gene is TRBJ2-7, the V gene TRBV13-3; 10 nucleotides align to TRBD2. V lost 3 bases, J lost 0 bases, and 3 bases stayed unmatched. Germline CDR1 NNHDY, CDR2 SYVADS. The CDR3 has 15 residues. CDR3 DNA, as far as it was read: TGTGCCAGCAGTGTGACTGGGGGGTACTCCTAT. It encodes CASSVTGGYSY. The whole CDR3 sequence is CASSVTGGYSYEQYF.

As concerns this clone: Mouse gene names apply. The read terminates 4 residues ahead of where the CDR3 ends, so the germline J gene completes it. The rearrangement joins TRBV4 to TRBJ1-2, with 9 bases aligning to TRBD1. Germline lookup yields CDR1 LGHDT and CDR2 YNNKQL (reference sequence). The CDR3 has 14 amino acids. The ends lost 5 bases at V and 3 bases at J; junction bases unmatched: 4. The CDR3 sequence: CASSAGTGYSDYTF. Incomplete CDR3 DNA: TGTGCCAGCAGCGCCGGGACAGGGTACTCC.

This clone was found a few times. Gene names and germline refer to mouse. Read sequence stops 4 residues before the CDR3 end, and the germline J gene provides the missing end. The J gene is TRBJ2-3, the V gene TRBV1; 7 bases fit TRBD1. The CDR3 length is 15 residues. The germline CDR1 and CDR2 sequences are NSQYPW and LRSPGD (reference sequence). After removal of 4 bases from V and 0 bases from J, the junction contained 4 bases not matched to a gene. This CDR3 is CTCSEQGRSAETLYF. Incomplete CDR3 DNA: TGCACCTGCAGTGAACAGGGGAGGAGTGCAGAA.

Many counts were recorded for this clone. Gene names denote mouse genes. Read data end 4 residues before the CDR3 end; the end is taken from the germline J gene. The rearrangement uses TRBV17 and TRBJ2-2, with 7 bases identical to TRBD2. Germline values: CDR1 MNHDT, CDR2 YYDKIL. After removal of 5 bases from V and 0 bases from J, the junction contained 3 bases not matched to a gene. The CDR3 is made up of 15 amino acids. The CDR3 here is CASSPGGSNTGQLYF. The sequenced CDR3 bases are TGTGCTAGCAGTCCTGGGGGTTCAAACACCGGG. Full variable domain (missing parts from reference TRBV17 and TRBJ2-2): DTTVKQNPRYKLARVGKPVNLICSQTMNHDTMYWYQKKPNQAPKLLLFYYDKILNREADTFEKFQSSRPNNSFCSLYIGSAGLEYSAMYLCASSPGGSNTGQLYFGEGSKLTVL.

This clone was recorded at least ten times. Gene names denote mouse genes. The CDR3 extends 4 residues past the end of the read, so its final part is completed from the germline J gene. J is TRBJ2-5 and V is TRBV17; 7 bases fit TRBD2. This CDR3 spans 14 amino acids. The germline V gene encodes CDR1 MNHDT and CDR2 YYDKIL. CDR3 loop: CASSSGLGEDTQYF. The DNA read from the CDR3 is TGTGCTAGCAGTAGTGGGCTGGGGGAAGAC.

This clone was observed a handful of times. Here the gene names and germline are mouse. The read stops 4 residues short of the end of the CDR3; the missing end is completed from the germline J gene. V usage is TRBV13-1 and J usage is TRBJ2-4; 8 bases map to TRBD2. With V trimmed by 3 bases and J by 0 bases, 6 bases remained unmatched. The CDR3 covers 16 residues. CDR1 is NSHNY and CDR2 is SYGAGN in the germline V gene. The CDR3 loop reads CASSVGLATSQNTLYF. The CDR3 DNA, read in part, is TGTGCCAGCAGTGTGGGACTGGCCACTAGTCAAAAC.

This clone was seen a handful of times. The listed genes are named as in mouse. The CDR3 end lies 4 residues beyond the end of the read and is filled in from the germline J gene. Other nucleotide sequences in the sample specify the same CDR3. The chain uses TRBV5 and TRBJ2-5, with a possible D match to TRBD2 (6 bases). The CDR3 loop spans 15 amino acids. V gave up 1 base and J gave up 2 bases, with 10 bases separating them. Germline V gene sequence: CDR1 LGHNA, CDR2 YNLKQL (reference sequence). The covered CDR3 bases are TGTGCCAGCAGCCAAGCGGGGGGATTCCAAGAC. This sequence encodes CASSQAGGFQD. The whole CDR3 region reads CASSQAGGFQDTQYF.

This clone has just a few counts. Germline and genes here are mouse. Sequencing ends 4 residues short of the CDR3 end; the germline J gene provides the rest. The genes are TRBV19 and TRBJ2-5; TRBD1 is a possible D gene (6 bases). Trimming pared 2 bases from V and 3 bases from J, leaving 16 bases between. This CDR3 region has 16 residues. The V gene's germline CDR1 is FNHDT and CDR2 SITEND (reference sequence). The CDR3 protein is CASSITGQTLQDTQYF. CDR3 bases read: TGTGCCAGCAGTATCACGGGACAAACCCTTCAAGAC.

Remarks on this clone: Mouse gene names apply. The read gets to within 4 residues of the CDR3 end, and the germline J gene fills in the rest. Other DNA sequences in this specimen translate into the identical CDR3. The V call is TRBV14, the J call TRBJ2-5; 7 bases agree with TRBD2. Germline CDR1 reads SGHDT; CDR2 reads FRDEAV. This CDR3 spans 13 amino acids. The CDR3 DNA, read in part, is TGTGCCAGCAGTCTGGGGGTTCCGGAC. This translates into CASSLGVPD. The CDR3 as a whole reads CASSLGVPDTQYF.

Only a few counts were recorded for this clone. The genes are named according to mouse. The missing CDR3 end, 3 residues past where the read stops, is filled in from the germline J gene. This sequence joins TRBV13-3 and TRBJ1-6; D perhaps matches TRBD1 (6 bases). Being an ORF, TRBJ1-6 has a function that is uncertain. This CDR3 has 15 residues. Trimming left V 3 bases short and J 2 bases short, with 9 bases between. From germline, CDR1 is NNHDY and CDR2 SYVADS. CDR3 amino acids: CASSGPGAYNSPLYF. The DNA read from the CDR3 is TGTGCCAGCAGTGGTCCAGGGGCCTATAATTCGCCC.

This clone was detected only a few times. Mouse germline and gene names are used. The CDR3 goes on 4 residues after the read ends, and that part is filled in from the germline J gene. V and J are TRBV1 and TRBJ2-1; 9 bases match TRBD2. The length of the CDR3 is 15 residues. V shed 2 bases, J shed 3 bases, and the junction held 2 bases outside the gene matches. The germline V gene encodes CDR1 NSQYPW and CDR2 LRSPGD (reference sequence). CDR3 DNA (partial): TGCACCTGCAGTGCAAGGGACTGGGCCTATGCT. Protein sequence: CTCSARDWAYA. The CDR3, in full, reads CTCSARDWAYAEQFF.

On this clone: Mouse germline and gene names are used. The DNA ends 4 residues before the CDR3 does, and the rest of the CDR3 is filled in from the germline J gene. The chain uses TRBV13-2 and TRBJ2-7; a weak D match, TRBD1 (6 bases). Trimming removed 0 bases from V and 3 bases from J, with 10 bases in between. This CDR3 is built from 14 residues. CDR1 is NNHNN and CDR2 is SYGAGS in the germline V gene (reference sequence). Partial CDR3 DNA: TGTGCCAGCGGTGATGTGGGACAACACTAT. This sequence encodes CASGDVGQHY. The CDR3 reads in full as CASGDVGQHYEQYF.

This clone was counted between two and nine times. Gene names follow the mouse nomenclature. Coverage ceases 4 residues before the CDR3 finishes, and the germline J gene fills in the end. The sample holds other DNA sequences that translate to the same CDR3. The chain joins TRBV13-2 to TRBJ1-2, with 9 positions matching TRBD1. CDR1 and CDR2 from the germline V gene are NNHNN and SYGAGS (reference sequence). The CDR3 has 14 amino acids. Trimming removed 5 bases from V and 2 bases from J; junction bases left unmatched: 4. The covered CDR3 bases are TGTGCCAGCGGGGACAGGGGAACTAACTCC. Residues: CASGDRGTNS. The whole CDR3 sequence reads CASGDRGTNSDYTF.

This clone was counted only a few times. All gene names here are mouse names. The read gets to within 4 residues of the CDR3 end, and the germline J gene fills in the rest. This specimen includes other DNA sequences encoding the same CDR3. The gene calls are TRBV1 and TRBJ2-5, with 11 nucleotides matching TRBD1. Germline CDR1 NSQYPW, CDR2 LRSPGD (reference sequence). The CDR3 is made up of 15 amino acids. The J segment lost 3 bases and the V segment lost 3 bases, leaving 2 bases of the junction unmatched. The CDR3 region is CTCSAGTGGQDTQYF. The CDR3 bases that were read are TGCACCTGCAGTGCTGGGACAGGGGGGCAAGAC.

The sample holds a few counts of this clone. Mouse germline and gene names are used. The read stops 4 residues short of the end of the CDR3; the missing end is completed from the germline J gene. J is TRBJ2-3 and V is TRBV17; 9 bases fit TRBD2. V was clipped by 2 bases and J by 1 base; unmatched bases: 1. This CDR3 region has 15 residues. Germline V gene lookup returns CDR1 MNHDT and CDR2 YYDKIL. CDR3 protein: CASSRWGGGAETLYF. The part of the CDR3 DNA that was read is TGTGCTAGCAGTAGATGGGGGGGCGGTGCAGAA.

As for this clone: Gene names and germline refer to mouse. The read terminates 4 residues ahead of where the CDR3 ends, so the germline J gene completes it. Different DNA sequences within this sample yield the same CDR3. This chain uses TRBV19 with TRBJ2-2; TRBD1 agrees at 10 bases. The germline V gene encodes CDR1 FNHDT and CDR2 SITEND (reference sequence). The CDR3 covers 15 residues. J gave up 4 bases and V 2 bases, and 2 bases lay outside the gene matches. This CDR3 is CASSIGTGVTGQLYF. The sequenced part of the CDR3 DNA is TGTGCCAGCAGTATCGGGACAGGGGTCACCGGG.

Worth noting for this clone: The genes are named according to mouse. The sequence runs out 4 residues before the end of the CDR3; the remainder is reconstructed from the germline J gene. The J gene is TRBJ1-1, the V gene TRBV17; 9 bases align to TRBD1. Germline CDR1 is MNHDT and CDR2 is YYDKIL. CDR3 length: 16 amino acids. Unmatched junction bases numbered 8, after V lost 3 bases and J lost 3 bases. This CDR3 is CASSSTLGQGDTEVFF. The sequenced CDR3 bases are TGTGCTAGCAGTAGTACCCTGGGACAGGGCGACACA. Looking up the rest from reference TRBV17 and TRBJ1-1 gives the full variable domain: DTTVKQNPRYKLARVGKPVNLICSQTMNHDTMYWYQKKPNQAPKLLLFYYDKILNREADTFEKFQSSRPNNSFCSLYIGSAGLEYSAMYLCASSSTLGQGDTEVFFGKGTRLTVV.

This clone has just a few counts. Genes and germline come from the mouse. The CDR3 spells CASSRDRGRGETLYF. The DNA read from the CDR3 is TGTGCCAGCAGTCGGGACAGGGGGCGCGGAGAA. The chain couples TRBV13-1 to TRBJ2-3; TRBD1 agrees at 12 bases. The CDR3 end lies 4 residues beyond the end of the read and is filled in from the germline J gene. Per germline, CDR1 NSHNY and CDR2 SYGAGN. There are 15 residues in the CDR3.

This clone was counted many times. Mouse germline and gene names are used. The sequenced fragment ends 4 residues before the CDR3 boundary, so the rest is inferred from the germline J gene. This rearrangement joins TRBV17 to TRBJ2-2; TRBD2 matches at 11 bases. CDR3 size: 16 residues. The germline gives CDR1 MNHDT, CDR2 YYDKIL. V was clipped by 6 bases and J by 1 base; unmatched bases: 4. The sequenced part of the CDR3 DNA is TGTGCTAGCAGACGACTGGGGGGGTTAAACACCGGG. Translation gives CASRRLGGLNTG. The entire CDR3 protein reads CASRRLGGLNTGQLYF. Full variable domain (missing parts from reference TRBV17 and TRBJ2-2): DTTVKQNPRYKLARVGKPVNLICSQTMNHDTMYWYQKKPNQAPKLLLFYYDKILNREADTFEKFQSSRPNNSFCSLYIGSAGLEYSAMYLCASRRLGGLNTGQLYFGEGSKLTVL.

About this clone itself: All gene names here are mouse names. The missing CDR3 end, 4 residues past where the read stops, is filled in from the germline J gene. This chain joins TRBV31 and TRBJ1-1, with D perhaps TRBD1 (6 bases). The germline gives CDR1 GKSSPN, CDR2 SITVG. The V and J ends lost 3 bases and 0 bases respectively, with 11 bases between them. The CDR3 consists of 14 residues. The CDR3 is CAWRRGQPNTEVFF. The part of the CDR3 DNA that was read is TGTGCCTGGAGGCGAGGACAGCCAAACACA.

This clone was observed a few times. Genes here carry mouse names. The sequence runs out 4 residues before the end of the CDR3; the remainder is reconstructed from the germline J gene. V gene TRBV24 combines with J gene TRBJ2-5; a weak D match, TRBD1 (5 bases). The CDR3 extends over 13 amino acids. CDR1 and CDR2 from the germline V gene are KGHTA and FRNEEI. CDR3: CASSHPTADTQYF. The covered CDR3 bases are TGTGCCAGCAGTCACCCGACAGCCGAC.

This clone has a handful of counts. Any gene name here is a mouse gene name. The read is 4 residues too short to cover the CDR3 end, so that end is filled in from the germline J gene. The gene calls are TRBV29 and TRBJ1-2; 9 nucleotides align to TRBD1. The germline V gene encodes CDR1 MSHET and CDR2 SYDVDS. The CDR3 contains 15 residues. J lost 0 bases, V lost 2 bases, and 1 base had no gene match. The CDR3 loop is CASSLHRGPNSDYTF. The sequenced part of the CDR3 DNA is TGTGCTAGCAGTTTACACAGGGGGCCAAACTCC.

A word on this clone: All gene names here are mouse names. The CDR3 end is not reached by the read, which stops 4 residues before it; the germline J gene fills it in. The chain carries TRBV5 and TRBJ2-5; TRBD1 might be the D (6 bases). The CDR3 runs to 14 residues. The germline V gene encodes CDR1 LGHNA and CDR2 YNLKQL (reference sequence). The CDR3 bases that were read are TGTGCCAGCAGCCAAGCAGGGGAAGGAGAC. Translation gives CASSQAGEGD. In full, the CDR3 reads CASSQAGEGDTQYF.